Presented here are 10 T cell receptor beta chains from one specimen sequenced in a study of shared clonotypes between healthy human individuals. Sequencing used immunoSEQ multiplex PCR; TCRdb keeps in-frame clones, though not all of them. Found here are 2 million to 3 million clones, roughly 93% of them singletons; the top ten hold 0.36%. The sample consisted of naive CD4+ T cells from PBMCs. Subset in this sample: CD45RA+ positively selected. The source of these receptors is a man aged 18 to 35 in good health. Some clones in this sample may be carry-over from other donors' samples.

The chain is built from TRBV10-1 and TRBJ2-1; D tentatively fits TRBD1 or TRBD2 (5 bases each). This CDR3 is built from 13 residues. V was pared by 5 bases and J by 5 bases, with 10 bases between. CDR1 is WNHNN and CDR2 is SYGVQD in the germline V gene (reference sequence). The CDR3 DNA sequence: TGCGCCAGCAGTCCGGGACCCAACAATGAGCAGTTCTTC. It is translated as CASSPGPNNEQFF.

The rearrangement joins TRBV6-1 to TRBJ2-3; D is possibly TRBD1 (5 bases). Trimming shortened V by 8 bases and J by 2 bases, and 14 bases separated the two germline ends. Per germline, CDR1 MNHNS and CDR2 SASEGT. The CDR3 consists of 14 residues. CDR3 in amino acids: CASHRSLNTDTQYF. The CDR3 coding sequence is TGTGCCAGCCACAGGAGCCTTAACACAGATACGCAGTATTTT.

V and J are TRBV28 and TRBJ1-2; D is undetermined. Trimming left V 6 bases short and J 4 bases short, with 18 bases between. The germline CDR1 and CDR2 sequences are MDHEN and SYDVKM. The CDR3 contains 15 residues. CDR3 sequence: CASSYHDWAGYGYTF. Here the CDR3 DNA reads TGTGCCAGCAGCTACCACGACTGGGCGGGCTATGGCTACACCTTC.

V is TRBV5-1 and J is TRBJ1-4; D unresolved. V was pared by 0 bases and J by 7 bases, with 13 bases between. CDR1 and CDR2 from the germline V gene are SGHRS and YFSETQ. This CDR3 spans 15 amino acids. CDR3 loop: CASSLASQRSEKLFF. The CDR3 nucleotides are TGCGCCAGCAGCTTGGCCAGTCAGCGCAGTGAAAAACTGTTTTTT.

CDR3 bases: TGTGCCAGCAGTCCCAGGAACAGGGGGCTGGCCTACGAGCAGTACTTC. It translates to CASSPRNRGLAYEQYF. The chain carries TRBV6-6 and TRBJ2-7; 9 bases fit TRBD1. The ends lost 5 bases at V and 2 bases at J; junction bases unmatched: 10. The CDR3 is 16 amino acids. Germline V gene sequence: CDR1 MNHNY, CDR2 SVGAGI (reference sequence).

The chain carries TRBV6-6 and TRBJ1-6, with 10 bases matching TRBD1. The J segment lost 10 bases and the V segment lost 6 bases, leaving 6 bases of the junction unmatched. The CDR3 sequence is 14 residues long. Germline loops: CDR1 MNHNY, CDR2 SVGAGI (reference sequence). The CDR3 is CASRPGTGASPLHF. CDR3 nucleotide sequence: TGTGCCAGCAGACCGGGGACAGGGGCCTCACCCCTCCACTTT.

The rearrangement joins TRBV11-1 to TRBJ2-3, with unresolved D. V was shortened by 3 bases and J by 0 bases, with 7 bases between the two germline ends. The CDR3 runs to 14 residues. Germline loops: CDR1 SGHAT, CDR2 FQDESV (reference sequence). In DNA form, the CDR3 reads TGTGCCAGCAGCTTTTCCCCAAGCACAGATACGCAGTATTTT. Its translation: CASSFSPSTDTQYF. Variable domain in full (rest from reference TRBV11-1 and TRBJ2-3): EAEVAQSPRYKITEKSQAVAFWCDPISGHATLYWYRQILGQGPELLVQFQDESVVDDSQLPKDRFSAERLKGVDSTLKIQPAELGDSAMYLCASSFSPSTDTQYFGPGTRLTVL.

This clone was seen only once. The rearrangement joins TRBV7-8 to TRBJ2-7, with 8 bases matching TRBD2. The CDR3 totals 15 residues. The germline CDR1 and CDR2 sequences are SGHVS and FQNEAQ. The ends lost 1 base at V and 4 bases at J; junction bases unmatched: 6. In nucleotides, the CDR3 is TGTGCCAGCAGCTTAGTACCGGGAGGGCCGTACGAGCAGTACTTC. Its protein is CASSLVPGGPYEQYF. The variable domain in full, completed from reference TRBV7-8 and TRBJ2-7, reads GAGVSQSPRYKVAKRGQDVALRCDPISGHVSLFWYQQALGQGPEFLTYFQNEAQLDKSGLPSDRFFAERPEGSVSTLKIQRTQQEDSAVYLCASSLVPGGPYEQYFGPGTRLTVT.

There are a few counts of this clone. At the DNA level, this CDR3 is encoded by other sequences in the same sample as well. CDR3 coding DNA: TGTGCCAGCAGCTGGGACAGAAACACTGAAGCTTTCTTT. Its translation: CASSWDRNTEAFF. The J gene is TRBJ1-1, the V gene TRBV5-4; TRBD1 matches 7 bases. Germline CDR1 and CDR2: SGHNT and YYREEE (reference sequence). V shed 3 bases, J shed 2 bases, and the junction held 1 base outside the gene matches. The CDR3 is 13 amino acids.

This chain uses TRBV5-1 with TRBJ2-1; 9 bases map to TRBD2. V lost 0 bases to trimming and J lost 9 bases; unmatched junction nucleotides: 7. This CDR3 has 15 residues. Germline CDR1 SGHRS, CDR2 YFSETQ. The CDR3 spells CASSLGRGTSFEQFF. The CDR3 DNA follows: TGCGCCAGCAGCTTGGGTCGAGGGACTAGCTTTGAGCAGTTCTTC.